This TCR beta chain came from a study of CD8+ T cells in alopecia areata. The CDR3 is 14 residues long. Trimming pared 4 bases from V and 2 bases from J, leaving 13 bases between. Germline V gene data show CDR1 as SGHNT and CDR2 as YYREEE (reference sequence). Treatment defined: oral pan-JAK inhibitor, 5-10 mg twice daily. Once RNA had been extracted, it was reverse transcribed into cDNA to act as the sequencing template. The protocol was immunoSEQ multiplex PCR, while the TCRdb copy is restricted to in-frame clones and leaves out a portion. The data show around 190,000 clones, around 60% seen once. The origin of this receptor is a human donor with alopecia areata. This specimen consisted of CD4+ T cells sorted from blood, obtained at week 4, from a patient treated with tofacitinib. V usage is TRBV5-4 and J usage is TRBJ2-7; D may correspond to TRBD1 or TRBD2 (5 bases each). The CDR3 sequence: CASSMQGAPYEQYF. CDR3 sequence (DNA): TGTGCCAGCAGCATGCAGGGAGCACCCTACGAGCAGTACTTC. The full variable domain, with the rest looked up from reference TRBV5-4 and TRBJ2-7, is ETGVTQSPTHLIKTRGQQVTLRCSSQSGHNTVSWYQQALGQGPQFIFQYYREEENGRGNFPPRFSGLQFPNYSSELNVNALELDDSALYLCASSMQGAPYEQYFGPGTRLTVT.